Described below is a single T cell receptor beta chain sequence and its context. What it binds is not known. CDR3 length: 18 residues. Germline CDR1 LGHNA, CDR2 YSLEER. Trimming removed 5 bases at V and 0 bases at J, with 21 bases between. This sample is part of a study of beta chain features in type 1 diabetes. As for the study in general: Cells sorted and examined across all samples totaled more than 90,000,000. Study-wide results and limits: In comparison with healthy donors, patients had naive, central memory and Treg TCRB repertoires that appeared more similar. More deletions and fewer insertions at VDJ junctions were found in patients with type 1 diabetes.

Expressed TCRB transcripts were sequenced because the entire RNA isolate underwent reverse transcription. Data came from immunoSEQ multiplex PCR; TCRdb stores just in-frame clones and leaves some out. The sample shows 600,000 to 650,000 clones, about a sixth of them seen only once. The chain links TRBV4-3 to TRBJ2-3; either TRBD1 or TRBD2 may fit D (5 bases each). The clonotype originates from a man younger than 35 in good health. Sequencing used naive CD4+ T cells from blood. The CDR3 DNA reads as TGCGCCAGCAGCTACACTGGCGGTCCGGGACGGAGCACAGATACGCAGTATTTT. As protein: CASSYTGGPGRSTDTQYF.